One sample yielded the 26 T cell receptor beta chains listed below, sequenced in a study of blood T cell repertoires in COVID-19 (dated by TCRdb to the early 2020s). The method behind the library was the immunoSEQ multiplex PCR assay. Here the immuneACCESS table is served through TCRdb, limited to in-frame sequences with V and J called. Missing clones are a known gap in these copies; in checked studies unresolved V genes cover under half, and the rest lacks a known reason. A total of about 280,000 clones appear in this sample, 85% of them only once. The ten largest make up roughly 2.7% of the sample. Sequenced sample: PBMCs or T cells enriched from blood (not recorded which). These TCRs come from a woman between 50 and 59 years old who had recovered from COVID-19.

The J gene is TRBJ1-4, the V gene TRBV15; D is ambiguous. The germline CDR1 and CDR2 sequences are LNHNV and YYDKDF (reference sequence). This CDR3 has 13 residues. V lost 8 bases to trimming and J lost 6 bases, with 13 bases between them. CDR3 sequence: CATSHNTHEKLFF. The CDR3 nucleotides read TGTGCCACCTCCCACAATACACATGAAAAACTGTTTTTT.

The chain couples TRBV11-2 to TRBJ2-1; 8 bases fit TRBD1. Germline CDR1 and CDR2: SGHAT and FQNNGV. The CDR3 has 16 residues. With V trimmed by 5 bases and J by 4 bases, 10 bases remained unmatched. CDR3 sequence: CASSLNPDRAYNEQFF. CDR3 coding DNA: TGTGCCAGCAGCCTGAACCCGGACAGGGCATACAATGAGCAGTTCTTC.

This chain uses TRBV4-1 with TRBJ2-5; D may be TRBD1 (5 bases). The CDR3 consists of 14 residues. Germline values: CDR1 MGHRA, CDR2 YSYEKL. Trimming removed 4 bases at V and 2 bases at J, with 11 bases between. CDR3 DNA sequence: TGCGCCAGCAGCCGGAATCAGGGACAAGAGACCCAGTACTTC. It encodes CASSRNQGQETQYF.

This clone has just a few counts. The chain uses TRBV7-2 and TRBJ2-7, with TRBD2 identical over 12 bases. The CDR3 length is 16 residues. V lost 5 bases and J lost 4; bases outside the gene matches: 9. Germline CDR1 and CDR2: SGHTA and FQGNSA. DNA for the CDR3: TGTGCCAGCAGCCCCAGACTAGCGGGAGCTCGGTACGAGCAGTACTTC. Amino acids: CASSPRLAGARYEQYF.

This chain joins TRBV24-1 and TRBJ1-2; 7 bases line up with TRBD1. Trimming removed 3 bases from V and 6 bases from J; junction bases left unmatched: 6. This CDR3 has 14 residues. Germline V gene lookup returns CDR1 KGHDR and CDR2 SFDVKD. The CDR3 DNA is TGTGCCACCAGTGATACGCGACAGGGAAATGGCTACACCTTC. This gives the protein CATSDTRQGNGYTF.

The chain carries TRBV12-3 or TRBV12-4 and TRBJ2-1; D gene unclear. The CDR3 totals 13 residues. V was shortened by 5 bases and J by 10 bases, with 15 bases between the two germline ends. The CDR3, as DNA: TGTGCCAGCAGTCGGTATGATCGAGGCGAGCAGTTCTTC. It translates to CASSRYDRGEQFF.

This clone was recorded many times. The V and J genes are TRBV28 and TRBJ2-7, with D perhaps matching TRBD2 (6 bases). The CDR3 has 14 amino acids. V dropped 2 bases and J dropped 6 bases, with 14 bases sitting between them. CDR1 is MDHEN and CDR2 is SYDVKM in the germline V gene. CDR3 DNA: TGTGCCAGCAGTTTAATAATTCCCGGGGGCGAGCAGTACTTC. This codes for CASSLIIPGGEQYF.

As DNA, the CDR3 is TGTGCCAGCAGGAGGGATTTGGGTGAGCCCCAGCATTTT. It encodes CASRRDLGEPQHF. This chain connects TRBV6-4 to TRBJ1-5; no firm D call. The germline V and J ends were trimmed by 6 bases and 8 bases, with 14 bases remaining between them. The CDR3 is 13 amino acids. The germline V gene encodes CDR1 MRHNA and CDR2 SNTAGT.

The rearrangement uses TRBV28 and TRBJ1-4; the D is unclear. From germline, CDR1 is MDHEN and CDR2 SYDVKM. V lost 3 bases and J lost 8, with 10 bases in between. The CDR3 covers 13 residues. The CDR3 is CASSFIRGEKLFF. The CDR3 nucleotides read TGTGCCAGCAGTTTCATACGAGGCGAAAAACTGTTTTTT.

The gene calls are TRBV6-5 and TRBJ2-3; 9 nucleotides line up with TRBD1. The J segment lost 1 base and the V segment lost 6 bases, leaving 5 bases of the junction unmatched. The CDR3 length is 15 residues. CDR1 and CDR2 from the germline V gene are MNHEY and SVGAGI. CDR3 in amino acids: CASSYRGRGTDTQYF. The DNA for the CDR3 is TGTGCCAGCAGCTACAGGGGGCGCGGCACAGATACGCAGTATTTT.

V usage is TRBV4-2 and J usage is TRBJ2-5; 10 bases map to TRBD2. The CDR3 runs to 16 residues. With V trimmed by 5 bases and J by 1 base, 7 bases remained unmatched. Germline V gene data show CDR1 as LGHNA and CDR2 as YNFKEQ. Written as DNA, the CDR3 is TGTGCCAGCAGCAAGAACCAGCGGGAGGGCCAAGAGACCCAGTACTTC. This translates into CASSKNQREGQETQYF.

This clone was found once. V is TRBV27 and J is TRBJ1-1, with TRBD1 as a possible D gene (5 bases). Between the trimmed V and J ends, which lost 3 bases and 6 bases, there was a span of 17 bases. Germline CDR1 MNHEY, CDR2 SMNVEV (reference sequence). The CDR3 contains 15 residues. The CDR3: CASSFGLPGVAEAFF. In DNA form, the CDR3 reads TGTGCCAGCAGTTTCGGACTCCCGGGGGTGGCTGAAGCTTTCTTT.

The chain recombines TRBV5-1 with TRBJ2-7; 9 positions agree with TRBD2. The CDR3 is 15 amino acids. In germline, CDR1 is SGHRS, CDR2 YFSETQ. V lost 3 bases and J lost 2; bases outside the gene matches: 6. CDR3 loop: CASSSTSGLAYEQYF. The CDR3 nucleotides are TGCGCCAGCAGCTCGACTAGCGGTCTCGCCTACGAGCAGTACTTC.

This clone has just a few counts. The chain combines TRBV11-2 with TRBJ2-1, with 14 bases matching TRBD2. V trimming: 2 bases; J trimming: 5 bases; junction bases outside the gene matches: 8. The CDR3 consists of 18 residues. Per germline, CDR1 SGHAT and CDR2 FQNNGV. The CDR3 DNA follows: TGTGCCAGCAGCTTACGGGGACTAGCGGGGGCCCCTAACAATGAGCAGTTCTTC. Its protein product is CASSLRGLAGAPNNEQFF.

This clone has just a few counts. J is TRBJ1-6 and V is TRBV10-1, with D unclear. Trimming shortened V by 1 base and J by 2 bases, and 6 bases separated the two germline ends. Germline V lookup: CDR1 WNHNN, CDR2 SYGVQD (reference sequence). This CDR3 spans 15 amino acids. The CDR3 coding sequence is TGCGCCAGCAGTGAGTTTACAGCCTATAATTCACCCCTCCACTTT. Its translation is CASSEFTAYNSPLHF.

V is TRBV30 and J is TRBJ2-5, with unresolved D. The CDR3 runs to 13 residues. V gave up 2 bases and J gave up 6 bases, with 13 bases separating them. Germline assignment: CDR1 GTSNPN and CDR2 SVGIG (reference sequence). CDR3 protein: CAWSPGSTQTQYF. In nucleotides, the CDR3 is TGTGCCTGGAGTCCCGGGTCAACACAGACCCAGTACTTC.

The CDR3 reads CASFGPTSGPNEQFF. CDR3 DNA sequence: TGTGCCAGCTTTGGCCCGACTAGCGGGCCTAATGAGCAGTTCTTC. The rearrangement links TRBV5-4 to TRBJ2-1; 10 bases match TRBD2. The CDR3 has 15 amino acids. Germline assignment: CDR1 SGHNT and CDR2 YYREEE (reference sequence). J was trimmed by 7 bases and V by 7 bases; bases with no gene match: 11.

This sequence joins TRBV30 and TRBJ1-4; 11 nucleotides align to TRBD1. The CDR3 runs 17 residues. Losses at the gene ends were 8 bases for V and 2 bases for J; bases not matched to a gene: 13. The germline gives CDR1 GTSNPN, CDR2 SVGIG (reference sequence). The CDR3 spells CALSGTGGFITNEKLFF. The CDR3 DNA reads as TGTGCCCTTAGCGGGACAGGGGGTTTTATCACTAATGAAAAACTGTTTTTT.

V usage is TRBV6-2 or TRBV6-3 and J usage is TRBJ1-2, with TRBD1 matching over 10 bases. V shed 2 bases and J 2 bases; nucleotides not matched to a gene: 8. The CDR3 sequence is 17 residues long. From germline, CDR1 is MNHEY and CDR2 SVGEGT. The CDR3 bases are TGTGCCAGCAGTTACCGGACAGGGGGACTTCTAAACTATGGCTACACCTTC. Amino acids: CASSYRTGGLLNYGYTF.

CDR3 sequence (DNA): TGCGCCAGCAGCGGATCCTGGGGGCTCCAAGAGACCCAGTACTTC. This encodes CASSGSWGLQETQYF. This rearrangement joins TRBV5-1 to TRBJ2-5, with a weak D call TRBD1 (6 bases). The CDR3 is 15 residues long. Trimming pared 4 bases from V and 1 base from J, leaving 14 bases between. Per germline, CDR1 SGHRS and CDR2 YFSETQ.

This rearrangement joins TRBV5-4 to TRBJ1-1; a possible D gene is TRBD1 (6 bases). Germline V lookup: CDR1 SGHNT, CDR2 YYREEE (reference sequence). Trimming pared 5 bases from V and 5 bases from J, leaving 19 bases between. The CDR3 runs 15 residues. Here the CDR3 reads CASRPQGTWGTEAFF. DNA of the CDR3: TGTGCCAGCAGGCCCCAGGGGACGTGGGGAACTGAAGCTTTCTTT.

This chain uses TRBV5-6 with TRBJ2-1; 7 nucleotides agree with TRBD1. After removal of 4 bases from V and 4 bases from J, the junction contained 8 bases not matched to a gene. Germline CDR1 is SGHDT and CDR2 is YYEEEE. The CDR3 length is 15 residues. CDR3 sequence reads: CASSTEPGQYNEQFF. The DNA for the CDR3 is TGTGCCAGCAGCACCGAACCGGGACAGTACAATGAGCAGTTCTTC.

This chain joins TRBV3-1 (or the pseudogene TRBV3-2) and TRBJ2-5; 9 bases map to TRBD2. There are 16 residues in the CDR3. The V segment lost 0 bases and the J segment 4 bases; nucleotides outside the gene matches: 6. Germline values: CDR1 LGHDT, CDR2 YNNKEL (reference sequence). The CDR3 sequence is CASSQERRGGPETQYF. CDR3 DNA: TGTGCCAGCAGCCAAGAAAGGCGGGGGGGCCCAGAGACCCAGTACTTC.

The V and J genes are TRBV28 and TRBJ2-2, with 7 nucleotides matching TRBD2. This CDR3 has 15 residues. The V gene's germline CDR1 is MDHEN and CDR2 SYDVKM. V dropped 7 bases and J dropped 7; count of bases not matched to a gene: 12. The CDR3 region has the DNA TGTGCCAGCACCCCCTGGGGAGGGCCCCTCGGGGAGCTGTTTTTT. Translating gives CASTPWGGPLGELFF. The full variable domain, completed using reference TRBV28 and TRBJ2-2, is DVKVTQSSRYLVKRTGEKVFLECVQDMDHENMFWYRQDPGLGLRLIYFSYDVKMKEKGDIPEGYSVSREKKERFSLILESASTNQTSMYLCASTPWGGPLGELFFGEGSRLTVL.

Of note for this clone: This likely came from a read error, as a far larger clone is one base away. V usage is TRBV28 and J usage is TRBJ1-3; D might be TRBD1 (6 bases). Germline V gives CDR1 MDHEN, CDR2 SYDVKM. The CDR3 covers 14 residues. The V gene lost 5 bases and the J gene lost 2 bases, with 10 bases spanning the gap. The chain's CDR3 is CASSLAGAGNTIYF. In DNA, the CDR3 is TGTGCCAGCAGTCTGGCAGGGGCTGGAAACACCATATATTTT.

The DNA of the CDR3 is TGTGCCAGTAGTATATACCGGGACAGGGGTTACGATGAGCAGTTCTTC. Translating gives CASSIYRDRGYDEQFF. The chain links TRBV19 to TRBJ2-1, with 10 nucleotides matching TRBD1. The germline CDR1 and CDR2 sequences are LNHDA and SQIVND (reference sequence). The CDR3 length is 16 residues. Germline trimming cut 2 bases from V and 8 bases from J; bases unmatched to any gene: 9.